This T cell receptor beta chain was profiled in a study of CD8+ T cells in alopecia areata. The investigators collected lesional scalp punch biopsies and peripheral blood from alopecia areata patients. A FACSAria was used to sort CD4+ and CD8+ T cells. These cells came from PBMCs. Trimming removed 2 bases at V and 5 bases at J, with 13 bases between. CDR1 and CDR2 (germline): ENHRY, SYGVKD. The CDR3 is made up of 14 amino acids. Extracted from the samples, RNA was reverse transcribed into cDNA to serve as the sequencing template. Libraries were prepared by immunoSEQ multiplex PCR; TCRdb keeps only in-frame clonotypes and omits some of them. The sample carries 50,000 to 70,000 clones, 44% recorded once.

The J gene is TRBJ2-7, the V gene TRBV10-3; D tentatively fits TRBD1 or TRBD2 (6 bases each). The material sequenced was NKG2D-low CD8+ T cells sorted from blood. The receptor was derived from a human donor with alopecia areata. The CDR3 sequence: CAISETGRPHEQYF. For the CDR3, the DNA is TGTGCCATCAGTGAGACAGGGAGGCCCCACGAGCAGTACTTC.